This T cell receptor (beta chain) came from a study of blood T cell repertoires in COVID-19. Background on the study: Donors in the United States, Italy and Spain gave samples during acute or convalescent COVID-19.

Methods used by the authors: From reference gene primer amplification, estimates of nucleated cell counts were derived. The protocol was immunoSEQ multiplex PCR, while the TCRdb copy is restricted to in-frame clones and leaves out a portion. From that table come the V and J calls and clone size; the DNA was used to work out D and trimming. The repertoire holds roughly 340,000 clones, with approximately 92% as singletons. Either two negative PCRs, clearance, or symptom resolution qualified Cohort 3 donors as recovered. The table lists this clone with a count of one. Trimming at V came to 9 bases and at J to 4 bases, leaving 8 bases not matched to a gene. CDR3 length: 15 amino acids. The germline V gene has CDR1 LNHDA and CDR2 SQIVND (reference sequence).

The chain recombines TRBV19 with TRBJ2-7; 14 bases are shared with TRBD2. The receptor comes from a man younger than 30 who had recovered from COVID-19. Specimen: PBMCs or T cells enriched from blood (not recorded which). The CDR3: CASSSGTSGSYEQYF. The CDR3 nucleotides are TGTGCCAGCTCATCGGGGACTAGCGGGAGTTACGAGCAGTACTTC.